This T cell receptor beta chain was found in a study of blood T cell repertoires in COVID-19. Study as a whole: The samples span acute and convalescent COVID-19 from the United States, Italy and Spain. From T cells, B-cell-depleted T cells, or PBMCs came the material, which was cDNA or gDNA.

Original analysis: Estimation of nucleated cell counts relied on the amplification of reference gene primers. Assay: immunoSEQ multiplex PCR; the TCRdb copy retains only in-frame clones and omits some. V and J calls and clone size are those listed in that table; D and trimming were worked out from the DNA. The sample includes about 280,000 clones, around 85% of them seen just once. The sample was peripheral blood. The clonotype was recovered from a man aged 45-65 years with active or convalescent COVID-19.

CDR3 coding DNA: TGTGCCAGCAGCTTCGGGGTGTGGGGTTTTATGAACACTGAAGCTTTCTTT. The encoded protein is CASSFGVWGFMNTEAFF. The chain joins TRBV13 to TRBJ1-1; D gene unclear. CDR3 length: 17 amino acids. The V and J ends lost 3 bases and 0 bases respectively, with 17 bases between them. Germline V CDR1 and CDR2: PRHDT, FYEKMQ (reference sequence).